This record concerns one TCR beta chain sequence. The antigen is undetermined. The data originate from a study of T cell repertoires in cytomegalovirus infection. Study overall: Indications came from public TCR beta signatures; they pointed to CMV infection and to a matching HLA type.

This CDR3 comprises 14 residues. Looked up from germline, CDR1 is MGHRA and CDR2 is YSYEKL. V was trimmed by 4 bases and J by 5 bases, leaving 14 bases between them. TCRdb re-called the reads through MiXCR, storing one row per CDR3 protein. The table includes over 95,000 distinct CDR3 sequences, 30% detected once. Findings and caveats of the study: People with CMV and the relevant HLA were identified by cumulative public TCR beta family frequency.

The receptor was isolated from a human donor in good health (CMV status not recorded). Some clones in this sample may be carry-over from other donors' samples. The chain carries TRBV4-1 and TRBJ2-5; D possibly corresponds to TRBD2 (5 bases). This specimen was CD8+ T cells from cultured PBMCs, taken from culture after CMV antigen stimulation. This CDR3 is CASSRDPGLETQYF. Here the CDR3 DNA reads TGCGCCAGCAGCCGAGATCCGGGATTGGAGACCCAGTACTTC.